Here is one TCR beta chain with its context. This record belongs to a study of shared clonotypes between healthy human individuals. Here immunoSEQ multiplex PCR was the method, and the copy in TCRdb shows in-frame clones only, minus some. The sample consists of 550,000 to 800,000 clones, around 67% of them appearing once. This clonotype originated in a woman in her twenties or thirties in good health. Material: memory CD4+ T cells sorted from blood. As for subset: CD45RA-negative fraction.

The CDR3 sequence: CASSEGGRNTIYF. CDR3 in DNA: TGTGCCAGCAGTGAAGGGGGAAGAAACACCATATATTTT. The chain links TRBV6-1 to TRBJ1-3; the D is unclear. This CDR3 contains 13 residues. V dropped 1 base and J dropped 5 bases, with 6 bases sitting between them. Per the germline V gene, CDR1 is MNHNS and CDR2 is SASEGT.